Listed below are T cell receptor beta chains from one sample, sequenced in a study of CD8+ T cells in alopecia areata. TCRdb's table, derived via immunoSEQ multiplex PCR, lists solely in-frame clones and lacks some. This table holds about 220,000 clones, about 57% found once. The sequenced sample was CD4+ T cells sorted from blood, obtained at week 4, from a patient treated with tofacitinib. These receptors originate from a human donor with alopecia areata. CDR3s include the opening cysteine and the closing phenylalanine or tryptophan. D genes are given only for firm matches. Clone size appears in some rows only: once, few, many, or a class for an expanded clone.

>TRBV29-1|TRBJ1-1|NA|TRBD1
TGCAGCGTTAGCAGGGGGCAACCCTTGAACACTGAAGCTTTCTTT
CSVSRGQPLNTEAFF
>TRBV5-1|TRBJ2-7|NA|TRBD1
TGCGCCAGCAGCTTGGCAGGGACAGCCTCCTACGAGCAGTACTTC
CASSLAGTASYEQYF
>TRBV4-1|TRBJ1-5|NA|NA
TGCGCCAGCAGCCGGAGAGGCAATCAGCCCCAGCATTTT
CASSRRGNQPQHF
>TRBV7-2|TRBJ1-1|NA|NA
TGTGCCAGCAGCTCAGCGGAGGTCCCGAACACTGAAGCTTTCTTT
CASSSAEVPNTEAFF
>TRBV29-1|TRBJ2-1|few|NA
TGCAGCGTTGGATTTTTACCCGCGGGGCATGAGCAGTTCTTC
CSVGFLPAGHEQFF
>TRBV14|TRBJ2-2|NA|NA
TGTGCCAGCAGCGCGAGGACAGTAGCGAACACCGGGGAGCTGTTTTTT
CASSARTVANTGELFF
>TRBV30|TRBJ2-7|NA|TRBD2
TGTGCCTGGAGTCCGGGACTAGCCGCTACCGAGCAGTACTTC
CAWSPGLAATEQYF
>TRBV30|TRBJ2-3|few|NA
TGTGCCTGGAGTGTGCCAGCTACGGACGGAGGCACAGATACGCAGTATTTT
CAWSVPATDGGTDTQYF
>TRBV29-1|TRBJ2-1|few|NA
TGCAGCGTGGTGAAAGAGATGACAGCCAACAATGAGCAGTTCTTC
CSVVKEMTANNEQFF
>TRBV27|TRBJ2-5|NA|NA
TGTGCCAGCAGTACCCGGGATTCGGGGGCCCAAGAGACCCAGTACTTC
CASSTRDSGAQETQYF
>TRBV29-1|TRBJ2-5|NA|TRBD1
TGCAGCGTTTCCCCCGGGACAGGGACAGAGACCCAGTACTTC
CSVSPGTGTETQYF
>TRBV7-3|TRBJ2-1|NA|TRBD2
TGTGCCAGCAGCGCGGGACTAGCGGGGGATGAGCAGTTCTTC
CASSAGLAGDEQFF
>TRBV7-2|TRBJ2-4|few|NA
TGTGCCAGCAGCTTATTAGGGCAAGCCAAAAACATTCAGTACTTC
CASSLLGQAKNIQYF
>TRBV29-1|TRBJ2-3|NA|TRBD2
TGCAGCGTGGTCGCGGGACTAGTGACAGATACGCAGTATTTT
CSVVAGLVTDTQYF
>TRBV4-1|TRBJ1-5|NA|NA
TGCGCCAGCAGCCAAGATCATGGGGGCGGGAATAGCAATCAGCCCCAGCATTTT
CASSQDHGGGNSNQPQHF
>TRBV29-1|TRBJ1-1|NA|TRBD1
TGCAGCGTCCTGGGACAGCAGAACACTGAAGCTTTCTTT
CSVLGQQNTEAFF